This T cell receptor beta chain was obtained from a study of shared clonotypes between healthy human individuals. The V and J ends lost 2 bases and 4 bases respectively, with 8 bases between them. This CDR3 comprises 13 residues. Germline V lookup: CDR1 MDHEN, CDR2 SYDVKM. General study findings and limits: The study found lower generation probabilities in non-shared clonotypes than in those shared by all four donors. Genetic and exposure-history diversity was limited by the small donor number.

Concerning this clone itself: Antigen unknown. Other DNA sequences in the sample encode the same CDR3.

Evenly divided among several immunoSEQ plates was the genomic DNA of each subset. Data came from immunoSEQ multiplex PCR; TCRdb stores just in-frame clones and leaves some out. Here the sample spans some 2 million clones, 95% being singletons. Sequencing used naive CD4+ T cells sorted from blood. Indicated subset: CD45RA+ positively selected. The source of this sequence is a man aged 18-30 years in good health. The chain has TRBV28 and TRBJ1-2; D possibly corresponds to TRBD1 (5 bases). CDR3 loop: CASSLGGSYGYTF. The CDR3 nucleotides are TGTGCCAGCAGTTTAGGGGGTTCCTATGGCTACACCTTC.